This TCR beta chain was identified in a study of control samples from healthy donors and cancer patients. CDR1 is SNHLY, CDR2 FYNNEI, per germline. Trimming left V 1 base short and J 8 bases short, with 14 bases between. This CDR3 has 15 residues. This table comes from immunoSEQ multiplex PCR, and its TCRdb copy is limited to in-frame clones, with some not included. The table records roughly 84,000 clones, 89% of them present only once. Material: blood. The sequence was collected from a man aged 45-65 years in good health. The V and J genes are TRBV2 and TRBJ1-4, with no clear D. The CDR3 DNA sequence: TGTGCCAGCAGTGAAGAGAGTCTAGGAGGGGAAAAACTGTTTTTT. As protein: CASSEESLGGEKLFF.